The 18 T cell receptor beta chains below all came from one sample that was sequenced in a study of glioma-infiltrating T cells after dendritic cell vaccination. Libraries were prepared by immunoSEQ multiplex PCR; TCRdb keeps only in-frame clonotypes and omits some of them. Found here are roughly 100,000 clones, approximately 81% of them singletons; the top ten hold just under 3%. The input for sequencing was blood, taken before dendritic cell vaccination. The source is a human donor with glioblastoma.

For the CDR3, the DNA is TGCAGTGTCTTCGGGGGAAACGGCTACACCTTC. Protein: CSVFGGNGYTF. This sequence joins TRBV20-1 and TRBJ1-2, with a weak D call TRBD1 (5 bases). CDR3 length equals 11 residues. Germline V gene lookup returns CDR1 DFQATT and CDR2 SNEGSKA (reference sequence). The V and J ends lost 7 bases and 8 bases respectively, with 14 bases between them.

There are a few counts of this clone. This chain connects TRBV7-6 to TRBJ2-4; 7 bases line up with TRBD2. The V gene's germline CDR1 is SGHVS and CDR2 FNYEAQ. V dropped 1 base and J dropped 6; count of bases not matched to a gene: 9. The CDR3 consists of 16 residues. CDR3 sequence (DNA): TGTGCCAGCAGCTTAGGGACCGGGAGGTCGGGAAACATTCAGTACTTC. This sequence encodes CASSLGTGRSGNIQYF.

The chain recombines TRBV7-2 with TRBJ2-5; 9 bases map to TRBD2. The closer fit of TRBJ2-7 to the DNA end suggests the J call may be wrong. The CDR3 runs to 15 residues. Germline loops: CDR1 SGHTA, CDR2 FQGNSA. This CDR3 reads CASSSSGTSTYEQYF. In DNA, the CDR3 is TGTGCCAGCAGCTCTTCCGGGACTAGCACCTACGAGCAGTACTTC.

This rearrangement joins TRBV11-3 to TRBJ1-6; D is uncertain. Germline V CDR1 and CDR2: SGHNT, YENEEA. Trimming removed 0 bases from V and 8 bases from J, with 5 bases in between. The CDR3 sequence is 13 residues long. CDR3 in amino acids: CASSLERHSPLHF. Here the CDR3 DNA reads TGTGCCAGCAGCTTAGAGAGGCATTCACCCCTCCACTTT.

The chain combines TRBV5-1 with TRBJ2-2; weak D call: TRBD1 (7 bases). The germline gives CDR1 SGHRS, CDR2 YFSETQ. V was pared by 0 bases and J by 4 bases, with 16 bases between. The CDR3 is 17 amino acids. Here the CDR3 reads CASSLEVGTAGTGELFF. For the CDR3, the DNA is TGCGCCAGCAGCTTGGAGGTAGGGACAGCGGGCACCGGGGAGCTGTTTTTT.

The chain combines TRBV23-1 with TRBJ2-7, with TRBD2 as a possible D gene (5 bases). TRBV23-1 is filed as an ORF, its function uncertain. The CDR3 is 11 amino acids. Between the trimmed V and J ends, which lost 4 bases and 6 bases, there was a span of 7 bases. CDR3 DNA: TGCGCCAGCAGTCCCCGGGGCGAGCAGTACTTC. This codes for CASSPRGEQYF.

This clone was seen just once. The V gene is TRBV5-6, the J gene TRBJ2-1, with 9 positions matching TRBD2. CDR1 SGHDT and CDR2 YYEEEE come from the germline V gene. Trimming removed 0 bases from V and 2 bases from J; junction bases left unmatched: 0. The CDR3 spans 15 residues. The DNA for the CDR3 is TGTGCCAGCAGCTTGGCTAGCGGGACCTACAATGAGCAGTTCTTC. It yields the protein CASSLASGTYNEQFF.

The gene calls are TRBV4-3 and TRBJ2-7; a possible D gene is TRBD1 (6 bases). V lost 3 bases and J lost 7, with 25 bases in between. Per germline, CDR1 LGHNA and CDR2 YSLEER. The CDR3 is 17 amino acids. The CDR3 bases are TGCGCCAGCAGCCAGAGGGCAGGGGCCTCTGCCCTAGGGGAGCAGTACTTC. Its translation is CASSQRAGASALGEQYF.

The gene calls are TRBV19 and TRBJ1-4; D may be TRBD1 (5 bases). This CDR3 spans 14 amino acids. Germline CDR1 and CDR2: LNHDA and SQIVND (reference sequence). Between the trimmed V and J ends, which lost 7 bases and 1 base, there was a span of 10 bases. This CDR3 reads CASTWGGTNEKLFF. The CDR3, as DNA: TGTGCCAGTACCTGGGGGGGAACTAATGAAAAACTGTTTTTT.

The CDR3 is CASTNPGQEGSYEQYF. CDR3 sequence (DNA): TGTGCCAGCACTAATCCGGGACAGGAAGGAAGCTACGAGCAGTACTTC. This chain links TRBV2 with TRBJ2-7, with TRBD1 matching 8 bases. This CDR3 comprises 16 residues. V gave up 7 bases and J gave up 3 bases; unmatched junction bases: 14. Germline V CDR1 and CDR2: SNHLY, FYNNEI.

The chain joins TRBV4-2 to TRBJ1-4; 12 nucleotides align to TRBD1. The CDR3 runs 17 residues. Germline assignment: CDR1 LGHNA and CDR2 YNFKEQ. J gave up 4 bases and V 5 bases, and 8 bases lay outside the gene matches. Written as DNA, the CDR3 is TGTGCCAGCAGCTTCCGGGACAGGGGGCAGGGTAATGAAAAACTGTTTTTT. This codes for CASSFRDRGQGNEKLFF.

This clone was observed once. The chain has TRBV2 and TRBJ2-7; 9 nucleotides agree with TRBD1. V dropped 10 bases and J dropped 6; count of bases not matched to a gene: 13. CDR3 length: 14 amino acids. Germline V CDR1 and CDR2: SNHLY, FYNNEI. The CDR3 region has the DNA TGTGCCACCATCCCCGGGACAGGGATGCTCGAGCAGTACTTC. This encodes CATIPGTGMLEQYF.

The V and J genes are TRBV10-3 and TRBJ1-6; 8 nucleotides match TRBD1. This CDR3 contains 15 residues. Losses at the gene ends were 10 bases for V and 6 bases for J; bases not matched to a gene: 11. Germline CDR1 and CDR2: ENHRY and SYGVKD. CDR3 bases: TGTGCCACCAAGACAGGGGACATCTTTAATTCACCCCTCCACTTT. Translation: CATKTGDIFNSPLHF.

The chain carries TRBV6-6 and TRBJ2-5, with 7 positions matching TRBD1. Germline CDR1 MNHNY, CDR2 SVGAGI (reference sequence). Germline trimming cut 5 bases from V and 5 bases from J; bases unmatched to any gene: 8. CDR3 length: 14 residues. CDR3 amino acids: CASSIPGGTETQYF. CDR3 sequence (DNA): TGTGCCAGCAGTATTCCAGGGGGAACGGAGACCCAGTACTTC.

This chain connects TRBV4-1 to TRBJ2-1; perhaps TRBD2 as D (5 bases). CDR1 and CDR2 from the germline V gene are MGHRA and YSYEKL. V lost 1 base and J 16 bases, leaving 17 bases between the germline ends. The CDR3 length is 13 residues. CDR3 DNA sequence: TGCGCCAGCAGCCAAGTCCAGACGCATGGGAGATTCTTC. As protein: CASSQVQTHGRFF.

The genes are TRBV7-3 and TRBJ1-1; D unresolved. CDR1 is SGHTA, CDR2 FQGTGA, per germline. This CDR3 is built from 13 residues. V was cut by 7 bases and J by 1 base, with 10 bases left in between. CDR3 residues: CASTIRQNTEAFF. The DNA for the CDR3 is TGTGCCAGCACTATTAGACAGAACACTGAAGCTTTCTTT.

The chain links TRBV11-3 to TRBJ2-7; 9 bases are a match to TRBD2. The CDR3 has 17 amino acids. Germline V gene data show CDR1 as SGHNT and CDR2 as YENEEA. The J segment lost 4 bases and the V segment lost 0 bases, leaving 10 bases of the junction unmatched. CDR3 DNA sequence: TGTGCCAGCAGCTTAGATAGCAATAGCGGGAGTGGTTACGAGCAGTACTTC. It specifies CASSLDSNSGSGYEQYF.

J is TRBJ1-2 and V is TRBV11-2, with TRBD1 matching over 10 bases. The CDR3 has 14 amino acids. Per the germline V gene, CDR1 is SGHAT and CDR2 is FQNNGV. V lost 1 base to trimming and J lost 4 bases; unmatched junction nucleotides: 0. The DNA of the CDR3 is TGTGCCAGCAGCTTAGGGGACAGGGGCTATGGCTACACCTTC. The encoded protein is CASSLGDRGYGYTF.